This T cell receptor beta chain was observed in a study of human T cells and chemical hapten exposure. This CDR3 contains 15 residues. V lost 5 bases, J lost 7 bases, and 8 bases stayed unmatched. Study-wide findings and caveats: Once DPC sensitization occurred, TCRs above 1 in 1000 frequency showed no change.

As regards this clonotype: Antigen specificity is unknown.

TCRdb fed the RACE reads into MiXCR, producing one record per CDR3 protein. This table has tens of thousands of distinct CDR3 sequences, around 10% appearing once. As to time point: pre-sensitization, week 0. Treatment indicated: therapeutic diphenylcyclopropenone sensitization with weekly scalp DPC. This clonotype was sampled from a woman aged 40 to 55 with alopecia areata. Some clones in this sample may be carry-over from other donors' samples. The material was whole blood, obtained in connection with sensitization to the hapten diphenylcyclopropenone (DPC). V and J are TRBV12-3 or TRBV12-4 and TRBJ2-1; 10 bases fit TRBD1. CDR3 sequence reads: CASSLGQGVSNEQFF. In nucleotides, the CDR3 is TGTGCCAGCAGTCTAGGACAGGGGGTGAGTAATGAGCAGTTCTTC.